The 8 T cell receptor beta chains below all came from one sample that was sequenced in a study of CD8 T cell repertoires and HIV-1 epitope variants (dated by TCRdb to the early 2020s). Receptors were amplified or captured by the immunoSEQ multiplex PCR assay. Not all clones reach the TCRdb copy of this immuneACCESS table, which keeps in-frame sequences only. Checked studies attribute under half of the gap to unresolved V genes and leave the rest unexplained. The sample data list 1,200 or so clones, and about 70% of these were observed just once. The ten largest clones add up to around 42% of the sample. Their antigens remain unidentified. Sample: cultured CD8+ T cells derived from PBMCs. The source of these receptors is a male donor with HIV.

This clone was found a few times. The CDR3 sequence: CASSDRWEGTDTQYF. As DNA, the CDR3 is TGTGCCAGCAGTGATAGGTGGGAGGGAACAGATACGCAGTATTTT. V is TRBV6-1 and J is TRBJ2-3, with 7 nucleotides matching TRBD2. Germline lookup yields CDR1 MNHNS and CDR2 SASEGT. V lost 3 bases, J lost 3 bases, and 6 bases stayed unmatched. The CDR3 spans 15 residues.

The chain joins TRBV28 to TRBJ2-2; D ambiguous. CDR3 length: 11 residues. Germline-derived CDR1 and CDR2 are MDHEN and SYDVKM. V lost 3 bases and J 6 bases, leaving 2 bases between the germline ends. The CDR3 region is CASSLAGELFF. CDR3 sequence (DNA): TGTGCCAGCAGTTTGGCCGGGGAGCTGTTTTTT.

V gene TRBV29-1 combines with J gene TRBJ2-1; TRBD2 is a possible D gene (6 bases). V was shortened by 5 bases and J by 2 bases, with 16 bases between the two germline ends. CDR1 and CDR2 from the germline V gene are SQVTM and ANQGSEA. The CDR3 spans 15 residues. The CDR3 sequence: CSVPILADTYNEQFF. The CDR3 coding sequence is TGCAGCGTTCCAATTTTAGCGGATACCTACAATGAGCAGTTCTTC.

The J gene is TRBJ2-3, the V gene TRBV13; a possible D gene is TRBD2 (6 bases). The CDR3 runs to 15 residues. Trimming stripped 4 bases from V and 5 bases from J, with 16 bases between. Per the germline V gene, CDR1 is PRHDT and CDR2 is FYEKMQ (reference sequence). The CDR3 bases are TGTGCCAGCAGCTCCCGCGTAGGAGGGGAAGATACGCAGTATTTT. It encodes CASSSRVGGEDTQYF.

CDR3 nucleotides: TGTGCCAGCAGCAGGACTAGCAGGGGGCATAATTCACCCCTCCACTTT. The encoded protein is CASSRTSRGHNSPLHF. V and J are TRBV27 and TRBJ1-6, with 8 bases fitting TRBD1. The J segment lost 5 bases and the V segment lost 6 bases, leaving 9 bases of the junction unmatched. CDR1 is MNHEY, CDR2 SMNVEV, per germline (reference sequence). CDR3 length: 16 amino acids.

The J gene is TRBJ1-2, the V gene TRBV21-1. TRBV21-1 is flagged as a pseudogene. This CDR3 spans 16 amino acids. The CDR3 nucleotides read TGTGCCAGCAGCAAAGCCCCGGGTGAAGTTCCGAATGGCTACACCTTC. It yields the protein CASSKAPGEVPNGYTF.

This chain uses TRBV5-6 with TRBJ2-7; TRBD2 agrees at 11 bases. After removal of 4 bases from V and 3 bases from J, the junction contained 3 bases not matched to a gene. This CDR3 has 14 amino acids. In germline, CDR1 is SGHDT, CDR2 YYEEEE. DNA for the CDR3: TGTGCCAGCAGCGCGACTAGCGGGGTCTACGAGCAGTACTTC. Protein sequence: CASSATSGVYEQYF.

This clone occurred a few times. The J gene is TRBJ1-1, the V gene TRBV2; tentative D call: TRBD1 (5 bases). The CDR3 has 14 amino acids. V lost 6 bases and J lost 0, with 11 bases in between. The germline V gene encodes CDR1 SNHLY and CDR2 FYNNEI. The CDR3 here is CASRTGLLNTEAFF. CDR3 DNA sequence: TGTGCCAGCAGAACGGGACTCTTGAACACTGAAGCTTTCTTT. Full variable domain (rest looked up from reference TRBV2 and TRBJ1-1): EPEVTQTPSHQVTQMGQEVILRCVPISNHLYFYWYRQILGQKVEFLVSFYNNEISEKSEIFDDQFSVERPDGSNFTLKIRSTKLEDSAMYFCASRTGLLNTEAFFGQGTRLTVV.